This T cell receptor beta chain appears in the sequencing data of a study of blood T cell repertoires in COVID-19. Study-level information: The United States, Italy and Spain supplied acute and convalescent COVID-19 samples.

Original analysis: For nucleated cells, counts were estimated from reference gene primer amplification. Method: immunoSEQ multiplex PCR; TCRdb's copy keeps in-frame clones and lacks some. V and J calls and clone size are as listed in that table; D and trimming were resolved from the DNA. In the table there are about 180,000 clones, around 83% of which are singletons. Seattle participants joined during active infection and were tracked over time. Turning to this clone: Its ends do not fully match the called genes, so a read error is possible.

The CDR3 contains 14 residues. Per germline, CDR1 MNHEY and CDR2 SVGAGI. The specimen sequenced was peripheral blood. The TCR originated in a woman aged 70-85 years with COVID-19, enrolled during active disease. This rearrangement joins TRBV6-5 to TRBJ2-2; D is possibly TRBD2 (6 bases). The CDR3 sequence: CASRTGGSSGELFF. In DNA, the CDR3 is TGTGCAAGCAGGACCGGGGGATCTAGCGGGGAGCTGTTTTTT.